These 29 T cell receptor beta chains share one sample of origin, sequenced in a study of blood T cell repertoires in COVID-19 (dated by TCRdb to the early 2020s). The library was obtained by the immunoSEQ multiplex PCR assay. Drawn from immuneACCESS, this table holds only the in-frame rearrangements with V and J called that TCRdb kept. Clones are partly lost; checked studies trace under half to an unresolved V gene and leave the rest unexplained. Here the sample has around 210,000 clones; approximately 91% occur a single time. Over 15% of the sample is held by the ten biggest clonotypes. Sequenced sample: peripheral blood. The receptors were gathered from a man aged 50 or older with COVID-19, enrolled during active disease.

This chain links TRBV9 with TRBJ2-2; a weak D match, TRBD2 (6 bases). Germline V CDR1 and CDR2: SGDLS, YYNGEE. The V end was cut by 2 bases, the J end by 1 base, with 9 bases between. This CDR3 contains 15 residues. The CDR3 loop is CASSVISGNTGELFF. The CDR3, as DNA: TGTGCCAGCAGCGTGATTAGCGGGAACACCGGGGAGCTGTTTTTT.

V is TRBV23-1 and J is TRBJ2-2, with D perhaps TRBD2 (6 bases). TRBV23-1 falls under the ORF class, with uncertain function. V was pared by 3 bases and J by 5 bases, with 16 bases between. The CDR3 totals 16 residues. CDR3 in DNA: TGCGCCAGCAGTCATCATATGGAGGGTCGGACCGGGGAGCTGTTTTTT. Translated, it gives CASSHHMEGRTGELFF.

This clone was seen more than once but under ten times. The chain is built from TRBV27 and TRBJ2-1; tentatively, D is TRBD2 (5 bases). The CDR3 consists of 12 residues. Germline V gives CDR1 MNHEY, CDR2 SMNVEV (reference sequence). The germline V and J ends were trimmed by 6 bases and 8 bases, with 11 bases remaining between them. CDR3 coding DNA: TGTGCCAGCAGGAGGGCGGGCGATGAGCAGTTCTTC. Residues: CASRRAGDEQFF.

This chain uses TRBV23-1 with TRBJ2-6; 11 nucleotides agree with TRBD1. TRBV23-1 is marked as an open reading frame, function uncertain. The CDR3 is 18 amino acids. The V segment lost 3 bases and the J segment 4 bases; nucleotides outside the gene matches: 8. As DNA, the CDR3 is TGCGCCAGCAGTCAGAGGACAGGGGGCATTAGGGGGGCCAACGTCCTGACTTTC. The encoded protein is CASSQRTGGIRGANVLTF.

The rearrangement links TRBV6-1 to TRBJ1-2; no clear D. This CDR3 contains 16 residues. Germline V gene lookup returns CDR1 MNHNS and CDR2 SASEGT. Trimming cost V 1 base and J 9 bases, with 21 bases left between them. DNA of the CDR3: TGTGCCAGCAGTGAAGAGGTGAGGCGCCCCAAAGTTAGCTACACCTTC. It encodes CASSEEVRRPKVSYTF.

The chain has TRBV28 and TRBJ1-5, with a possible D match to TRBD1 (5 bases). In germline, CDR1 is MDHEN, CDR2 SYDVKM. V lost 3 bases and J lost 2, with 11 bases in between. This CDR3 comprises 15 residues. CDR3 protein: CASSFEIRGNQPQHF. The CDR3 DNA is TGTGCCAGCAGTTTTGAGATCAGGGGCAATCAGCCCCAGCATTTT.

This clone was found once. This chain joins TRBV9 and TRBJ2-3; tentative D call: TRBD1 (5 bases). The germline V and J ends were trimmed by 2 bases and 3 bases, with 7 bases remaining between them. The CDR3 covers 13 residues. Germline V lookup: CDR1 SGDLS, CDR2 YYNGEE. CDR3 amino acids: CASSVKGTDTQYF. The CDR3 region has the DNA TGTGCCAGCAGCGTGAAGGGGACAGATACGCAGTATTTT.

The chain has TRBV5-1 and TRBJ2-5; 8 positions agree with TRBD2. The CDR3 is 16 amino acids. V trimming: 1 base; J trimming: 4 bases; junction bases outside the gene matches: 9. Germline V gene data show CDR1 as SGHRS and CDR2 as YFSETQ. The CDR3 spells CASSLSGAGVLETQYF. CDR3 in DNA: TGCGCCAGCAGCTTGTCAGGAGCGGGGGTCTTAGAGACCCAGTACTTC.

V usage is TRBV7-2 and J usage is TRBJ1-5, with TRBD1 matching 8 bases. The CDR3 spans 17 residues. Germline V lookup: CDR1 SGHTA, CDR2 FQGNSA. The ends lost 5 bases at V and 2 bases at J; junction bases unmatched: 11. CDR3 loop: CASSTGTGGFGNQPQHF. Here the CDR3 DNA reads TGTGCCAGCAGCACCGGTACAGGGGGATTCGGCAATCAGCCCCAGCATTTT.

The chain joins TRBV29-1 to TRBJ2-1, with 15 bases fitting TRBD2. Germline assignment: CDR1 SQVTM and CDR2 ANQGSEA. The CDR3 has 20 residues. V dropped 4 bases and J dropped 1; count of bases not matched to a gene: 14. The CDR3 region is CSVAGLAGGRGRGSYNEQFF. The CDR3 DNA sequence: TGCAGCGTTGCCGGACTAGCGGGAGGGCGAGGGCGGGGGTCCTACAATGAGCAGTTCTTC.

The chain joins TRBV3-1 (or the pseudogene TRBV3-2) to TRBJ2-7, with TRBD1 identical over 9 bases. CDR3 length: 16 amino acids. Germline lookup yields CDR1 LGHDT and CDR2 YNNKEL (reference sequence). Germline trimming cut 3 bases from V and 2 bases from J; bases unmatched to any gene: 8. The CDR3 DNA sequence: TGTGCCAGCAGCCAGCAAGCTACAGGGGGCGCCTACGAGCAGTACTTC. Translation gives CASSQQATGGAYEQYF.

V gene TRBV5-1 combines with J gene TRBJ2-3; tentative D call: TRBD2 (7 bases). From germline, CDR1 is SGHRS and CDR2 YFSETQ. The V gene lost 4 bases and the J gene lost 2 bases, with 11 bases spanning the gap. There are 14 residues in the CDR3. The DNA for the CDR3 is TGCGCCAGCAGCAACGGGGGGCCCACAGATACGCAGTATTTT. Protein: CASSNGGPTDTQYF.

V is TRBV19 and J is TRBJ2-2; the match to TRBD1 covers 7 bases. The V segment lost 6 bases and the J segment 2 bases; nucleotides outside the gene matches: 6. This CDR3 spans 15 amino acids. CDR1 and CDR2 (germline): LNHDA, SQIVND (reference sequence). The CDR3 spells CASSKDRVNTGELFF. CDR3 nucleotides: TGTGCCAGTAGCAAAGACAGGGTTAACACCGGGGAGCTGTTTTTT.

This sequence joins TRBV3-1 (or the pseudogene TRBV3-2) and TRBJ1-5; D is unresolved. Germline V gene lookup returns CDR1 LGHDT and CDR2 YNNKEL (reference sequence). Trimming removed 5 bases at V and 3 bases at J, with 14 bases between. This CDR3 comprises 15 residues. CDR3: CASSKGAQTNQPQHF. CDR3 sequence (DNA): TGTGCCAGCAGCAAGGGAGCCCAGACCAATCAGCCCCAGCATTTT.

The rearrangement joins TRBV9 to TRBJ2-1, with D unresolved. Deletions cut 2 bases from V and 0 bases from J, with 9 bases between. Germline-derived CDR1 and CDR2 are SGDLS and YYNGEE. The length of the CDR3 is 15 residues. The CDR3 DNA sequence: TGTGCCAGCAGCGTCCCAGTCTCCTCCTACAATGAGCAGTTCTTC. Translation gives CASSVPVSSYNEQFF.

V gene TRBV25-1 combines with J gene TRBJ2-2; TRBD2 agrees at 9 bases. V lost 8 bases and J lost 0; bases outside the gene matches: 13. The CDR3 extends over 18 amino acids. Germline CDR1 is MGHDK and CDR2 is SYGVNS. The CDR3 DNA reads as TGTGCCAGCTCTTGGAGCCTAGCGGGACTCGCGAACACCGGGGAGCTGTTTTTT. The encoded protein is CASSWSLAGLANTGELFF.

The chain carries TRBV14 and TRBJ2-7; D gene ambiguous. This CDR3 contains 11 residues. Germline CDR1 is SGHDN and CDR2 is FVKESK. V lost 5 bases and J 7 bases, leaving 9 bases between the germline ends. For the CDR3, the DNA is TGTGCCAGCAGCTTGATGCAGGAGCAGTACTTC. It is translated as CASSLMQEQYF.

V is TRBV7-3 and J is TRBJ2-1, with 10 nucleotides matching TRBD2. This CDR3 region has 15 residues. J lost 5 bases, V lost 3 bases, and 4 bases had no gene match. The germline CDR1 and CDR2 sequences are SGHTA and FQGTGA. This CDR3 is CASSFASGRHNEQFF. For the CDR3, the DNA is TGTGCCAGCAGCTTTGCTAGCGGGAGACACAATGAGCAGTTCTTC.

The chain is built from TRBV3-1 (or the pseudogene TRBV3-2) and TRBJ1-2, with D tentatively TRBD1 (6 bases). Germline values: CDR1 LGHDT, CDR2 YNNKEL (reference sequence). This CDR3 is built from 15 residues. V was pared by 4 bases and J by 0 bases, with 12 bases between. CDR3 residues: CASSLWTAANYGYTF. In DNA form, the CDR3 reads TGTGCCAGCAGCCTTTGGACAGCAGCTAACTATGGCTACACCTTC.

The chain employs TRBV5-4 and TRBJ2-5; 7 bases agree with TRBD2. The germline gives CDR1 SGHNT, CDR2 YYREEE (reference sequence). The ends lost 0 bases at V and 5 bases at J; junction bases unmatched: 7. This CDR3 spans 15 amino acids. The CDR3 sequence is CASSLASGRGETQYF. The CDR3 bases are TGTGCCAGCAGCTTGGCGAGCGGGCGGGGGGAGACCCAGTACTTC.

The CDR3 loop is CASSTDRGHETQYF. Here the CDR3 DNA reads TGTGCCAGTAGTACAGACAGGGGGCATGAGACCCAGTACTTC. This chain connects TRBV19 to TRBJ2-5; 10 positions match TRBD1. Germline V lookup: CDR1 LNHDA, CDR2 SQIVND (reference sequence). The CDR3 contains 14 residues. V shed 4 bases, J shed 5 bases, and the junction held 4 bases outside the gene matches.

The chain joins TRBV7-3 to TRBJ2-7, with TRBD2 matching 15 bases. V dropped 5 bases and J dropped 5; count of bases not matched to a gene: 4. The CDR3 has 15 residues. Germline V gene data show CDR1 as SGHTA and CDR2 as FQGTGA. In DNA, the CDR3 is TGTGCCAGCAGCCGAGGACTAGCGGGAGGGGACGAGCAGTACTTC. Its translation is CASSRGLAGGDEQYF.

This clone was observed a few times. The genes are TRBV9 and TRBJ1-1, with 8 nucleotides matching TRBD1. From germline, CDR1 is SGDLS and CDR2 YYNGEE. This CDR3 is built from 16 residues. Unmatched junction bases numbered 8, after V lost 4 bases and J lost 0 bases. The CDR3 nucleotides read TGTGCCAGCAGCTCCAGACAGGGGCCCCTGAACACTGAAGCTTTCTTT. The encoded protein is CASSSRQGPLNTEAFF.

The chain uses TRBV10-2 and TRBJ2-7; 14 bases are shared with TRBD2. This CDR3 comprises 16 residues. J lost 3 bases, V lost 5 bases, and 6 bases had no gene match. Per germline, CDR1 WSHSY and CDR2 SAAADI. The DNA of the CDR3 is TGCGCCAGCAGTAAGACCGGGACTAGCGGGAGCTACGAGCAGTACTTC. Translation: CASSKTGTSGSYEQYF.

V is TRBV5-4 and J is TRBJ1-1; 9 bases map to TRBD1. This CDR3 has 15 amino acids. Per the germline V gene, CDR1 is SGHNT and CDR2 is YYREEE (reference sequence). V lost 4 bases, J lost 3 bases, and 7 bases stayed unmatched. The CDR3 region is CASSRQGGGYTEAFF. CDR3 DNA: TGTGCCAGCAGCAGACAGGGGGGAGGGTACACTGAAGCTTTCTTT.

CDR3 bases: TGTGCCAGCAGCCCCCGTGTACAGGATTCACCCCTCCACTTT. Translating it yields CASSPRVQDSPLHF. This rearrangement joins TRBV5-4 to TRBJ1-6, with a weak D call TRBD1 (5 bases). Germline V gene sequence: CDR1 SGHNT, CDR2 YYREEE (reference sequence). CDR3 length: 14 residues. The germline V and J ends were trimmed by 4 bases and 8 bases, with 13 bases remaining between them.

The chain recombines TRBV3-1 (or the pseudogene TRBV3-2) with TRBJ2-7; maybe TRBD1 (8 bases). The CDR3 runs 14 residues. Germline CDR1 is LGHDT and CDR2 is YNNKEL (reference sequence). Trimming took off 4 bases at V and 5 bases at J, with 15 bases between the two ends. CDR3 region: CASSLRTGRDEQYF. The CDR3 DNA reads TGTGCCAGCAGCCTCCGGACAGGGAGGGACGAGCAGTACTTC.

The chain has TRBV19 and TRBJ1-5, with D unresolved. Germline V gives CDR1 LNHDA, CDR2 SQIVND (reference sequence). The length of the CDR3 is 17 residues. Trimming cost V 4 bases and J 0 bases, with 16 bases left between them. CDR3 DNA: TGTGCCAGTAGTAGCCACCCCACGGGGTCTAGCAATCAGCCCCAGCATTTT. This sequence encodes CASSSHPTGSSNQPQHF.

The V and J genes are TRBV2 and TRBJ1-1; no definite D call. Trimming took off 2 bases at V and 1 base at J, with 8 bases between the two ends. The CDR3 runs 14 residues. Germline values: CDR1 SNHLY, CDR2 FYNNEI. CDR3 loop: CASSEPYKNTEAFF. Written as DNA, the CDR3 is TGTGCCAGCAGTGAACCATACAAGAACACTGAAGCTTTCTTT.